A single sample gave rise to the 30 T cell receptor beta chains below, sequenced in a study of T cell repertoires in cytomegalovirus infection. TCRdb used MiXCR to reprocess the reads, holding one entry per CDR3 protein. The table shows around 310,000 distinct CDR3 sequences, with under 20% occurring only once. The source material was PBMCs. The receptors stem from a human donor in good health (CMV status not recorded). Some clones in this sample may be carry-over from other donors' samples.

The chain carries TRBV28 and TRBJ1-1, with unresolved D. The CDR3 loop spans 15 amino acids. Germline V lookup: CDR1 MDHEN, CDR2 SYDVKM. V lost 7 bases and J 4 bases, leaving 19 bases between the germline ends. The CDR3 is CASTGSETLRTEAFF. The DNA for the CDR3 is TGTGCCAGCACCGGGTCTGAAACCCTACGCACTGAAGCTTTCTTT.

This clonotype was counted ten times or more. This chain links TRBV6-6 with TRBJ1-1, with D uncertain. The CDR3 runs 13 residues. Trimming shortened V by 5 bases and J by 1 base, and 8 bases separated the two germline ends. Germline V gives CDR1 MNHNY, CDR2 SVGAGI (reference sequence). The CDR3 DNA sequence: TGTGCCAGCAGTATCGCCCCGAACACTGAAGCTTTCTTT. Encoded protein: CASSIAPNTEAFF.

Many counts were recorded for this clonotype. The chain links TRBV12-3 or TRBV12-4 to TRBJ2-5; weak D call: TRBD1 (5 bases). Trimming pared 3 bases from V and 9 bases from J, leaving 17 bases between. This CDR3 comprises 14 residues. CDR3 amino acids: CASSFINDLGAQYF. The CDR3 DNA follows: TGTGCCAGCAGTTTTATAAACGATCTAGGGGCCCAGTACTTC.

In DNA form, the CDR3 reads TGCGCCAGCAGCCAAGATCCCCCCCCTTTGGGGGAAGCTTTCTTT. Translation gives CASSQDPPPLGEAFF. The rearrangement links TRBV4-1 to TRBJ1-1; no clear D. Germline assignment: CDR1 MGHRA and CDR2 YSYEKL. The CDR3 runs 15 residues. V was clipped by 0 bases and J by 8 bases, with 16 bases between them.

CDR3 DNA: TGCAGTGCTAGAGATCCGGTTTCTGGGGAGACCCAGTACTTC. This codes for CSARDPVSGETQYF. The V and J genes are TRBV20-1 and TRBJ2-5; D is unresolved. The length of the CDR3 is 14 residues. Trimming took off 0 bases at V and 5 bases at J, with 13 bases between the two ends. The germline V gene encodes CDR1 DFQATT and CDR2 SNEGSKA (reference sequence).

This clonotype occurred a few times. The J gene is TRBJ2-6, the V gene TRBV18; 8 nucleotides line up with TRBD1. Trimming removed 2 bases from V and 4 bases from J; junction bases left unmatched: 7. This CDR3 comprises 17 residues. The germline gives CDR1 KGHSH, CDR2 LQKENI. The chain's CDR3 is CASSPEAQGAGANVLTF. CDR3 DNA: TGTGCCAGCTCACCAGAGGCTCAGGGGGCCGGGGCCAACGTCCTGACTTTC.

This clonotype was counted only a few times. This chain links TRBV7-6 with TRBJ2-2; D not certain. The germline V gene encodes CDR1 SGHVS and CDR2 FNYEAQ. The CDR3 is made up of 15 amino acids. V was trimmed by 5 bases and J by 2 bases, leaving 12 bases between them. In DNA form, the CDR3 reads TGTGCCAGCAGCCGAGAGTGGGGAAACACCGGGGAGCTGTTTTTT. It codes for CASSREWGNTGELFF.

At least ten counts were recorded for this clonotype. The chain combines TRBV20-1 with TRBJ1-2, with unresolved D. This CDR3 is 12 amino acids long. The germline gives CDR1 DFQATT, CDR2 SNEGSKA (reference sequence). The V and J ends lost 0 bases and 3 bases respectively, with 5 bases between them. CDR3 nucleotide sequence: TGCAGTGCTAGAGACGGGGACTATGGCTACACCTTC. It specifies CSARDGDYGYTF.

This clonotype was counted a few times. This rearrangement joins TRBV24-1 to TRBJ1-2; 9 nucleotides align to TRBD1. The length of the CDR3 is 14 residues. Germline V lookup: CDR1 KGHDR, CDR2 SFDVKD. J was trimmed by 4 bases and V by 4 bases; bases with no gene match: 3. CDR3 nucleotide sequence: TGTGCCACCAGTGACATGGACAGGGGCTATGGCTACACCTTC. This codes for CATSDMDRGYGYTF.

The CDR3 spells CASNDRTSGMSSYNEQFF. The CDR3, as DNA: TGTGCCAGCAATGATCGGACTAGCGGGATGAGCTCCTACAATGAGCAGTTCTTC. The V call is TRBV2, the J call TRBJ2-1, with 12 bases that match TRBD2. Trimming removed 7 bases from V and 0 bases from J; junction bases left unmatched: 10. Looked up from germline, CDR1 is SNHLY and CDR2 is FYNNEI. The CDR3 extends over 18 amino acids.

This chain joins TRBV19 and TRBJ2-5; 7 bases agree with TRBD1. V dropped 5 bases and J dropped 5; count of bases not matched to a gene: 5. Germline V lookup: CDR1 LNHDA, CDR2 SQIVND (reference sequence). The CDR3 sequence is 13 residues long. This CDR3 reads CASSQGDSETQYF. The CDR3, as DNA: TGTGCCAGTAGTCAAGGGGACAGCGAGACCCAGTACTTC.

This clonotype came up many times. This sequence joins TRBV7-2 and TRBJ2-5, with TRBD2 as a possible D gene (6 bases). The germline gives CDR1 SGHTA, CDR2 FQGNSA. The CDR3 totals 14 residues. V was pared by 1 base and J by 2 bases, with 8 bases between. The CDR3 DNA reads as TGTGCCAGCAGCTTAGGCGGACTACAAGAGACCCAGTACTTC. Amino acid sequence: CASSLGGLQETQYF.

Many counts were recorded for this clonotype. This chain joins TRBV5-4 and TRBJ1-6, with a possible D match to TRBD1 (5 bases). CDR1 and CDR2 from the germline V gene are SGHNT and YYREEE (reference sequence). There are 12 residues in the CDR3. Trimming left V 4 bases short and J 12 bases short, with 11 bases between. CDR3 loop: CASSRDSGPLHF. The CDR3, as DNA: TGTGCCAGCAGCCGGGACTCCGGACCCCTCCACTTT.

Many counts were recorded for this clonotype. This rearrangement joins TRBV7-2 to TRBJ1-2; TRBD1 aligns across 8 bases. This CDR3 is built from 13 residues. V gave up 3 bases and J gave up 8 bases; unmatched junction bases: 5. Per the germline V gene, CDR1 is SGHTA and CDR2 is FQGNSA. CDR3 in amino acids: CASSFGQGSGYTF. In DNA form, the CDR3 reads TGTGCCAGCAGCTTTGGACAGGGCAGCGGCTACACCTTC.

A few counts support this clonotype. The gene calls are TRBV9 and TRBJ1-2; D is perhaps TRBD1 (6 bases). Germline CDR1 reads SGDLS; CDR2 reads YYNGEE. The germline V and J ends were trimmed by 3 bases and 2 bases, with 14 bases remaining between them. The CDR3 has 15 residues. The chain's CDR3 is CASSARQDFNYGYTF. CDR3 nucleotide sequence: TGTGCCAGCAGCGCACGACAGGACTTCAACTATGGCTACACCTTC. The full variable domain, completed using reference TRBV9 and TRBJ1-2, is DSGVTQTPKHLITATGQRVTLRCSPRSGDLSVYWYQQSLDQGLQFLIQYYNGEERAKGNILERFSAQQFPDLHSELNLSSLELGDSALYFCASSARQDFNYGYTFGSGTRLTVV.

This clonotype appeared a few times. This rearrangement joins TRBV18 to TRBJ1-5, with TRBD1 identical over 8 bases. The J segment lost 2 bases and the V segment lost 3 bases, leaving 12 bases of the junction unmatched. This CDR3 contains 18 residues. Germline loops: CDR1 KGHSH, CDR2 LQKENI. CDR3 nucleotides: TGTGCCAGCTCACCGAATTTTGCTGGACAGGGTGGCAATCAGCCCCAGCATTTT. This translates into CASSPNFAGQGGNQPQHF.

This clonotype was seen a handful of times. V gene TRBV20-1 combines with J gene TRBJ2-4; no firm D call. CDR3 length: 13 amino acids. With 4 bases removed from V and 0 bases from J, the gap between germline ends came to 7 bases. Germline CDR1 DFQATT, CDR2 SNEGSKA (reference sequence). The CDR3 DNA reads TGCAGTGCTATATGGGGAGCCAAAAACATTCAGTACTTC. Translating it yields CSAIWGAKNIQYF.

This clonotype was detected many times. The CDR3 nucleotides read TGTGCCAGCAGCTTAGTGCCAGGGGGCGCGGTGGATGGCTACACCTTC. Its translation is CASSLVPGGAVDGYTF. This chain links TRBV7-2 with TRBJ1-2; 8 bases match TRBD1. The germline CDR1 and CDR2 sequences are SGHTA and FQGNSA. The CDR3 sequence is 16 residues long. Trimming took 1 base from V and 6 from J; bases not matched to a gene: 10.

Many counts were recorded for this clonotype. The J gene is TRBJ1-6, the V gene TRBV7-2, with D possibly matching TRBD1 (5 bases). CDR3 size: 12 residues. CDR1 is SGHTA and CDR2 is FQGNSA in the germline V gene. Trimming took off 5 bases at V and 16 bases at J, with 15 bases between the two ends. Here the CDR3 reads CASSGLRQPLHF. CDR3 coding DNA: TGTGCCAGCAGCGGACTGAGACAGCCGCTCCACTTT.

V usage is TRBV12-3 or TRBV12-4 and J usage is TRBJ2-7; perhaps TRBD1 as D (7 bases). Trimming stripped 0 bases from V and 2 bases from J, with 14 bases between. The CDR3 has 16 residues. As DNA, the CDR3 is TGTGCCAGCAGTTTAGCGCGCGGGACAGACCCCTACGAGCAGTACTTC. It yields the protein CASSLARGTDPYEQYF.

Ten or more counts support this clonotype. V gene TRBV7-9 combines with J gene TRBJ2-7; TRBD1 matches at 7 bases. Germline V gives CDR1 SEHNR, CDR2 FQNEAQ (reference sequence). The V gene end was trimmed by 5 bases and the J gene end by 5 bases; junction bases not matched to a gene: 3. The CDR3 is 12 amino acids. The CDR3, as DNA: TGTGCCAGCAGCCGTGACAGGGACGAGCAGTACTTC. As protein: CASSRDRDEQYF.

This clonotype occurred a few times. V and J are TRBV2 and TRBJ1-2; a weak D match, TRBD1 (6 bases). Germline loops: CDR1 SNHLY, CDR2 FYNNEI. The V gene lost 10 bases and the J gene lost 2 bases, with 17 bases spanning the gap. There are 14 residues in the CDR3. For the CDR3, the DNA is TGTGCCACCCCTAGGAGGGGGAGGAACTATGGCTACACCTTC. This sequence encodes CATPRRGRNYGYTF.

At least ten counts were recorded for this clonotype. V and J are TRBV6-5 and TRBJ1-5; 7 nucleotides agree with TRBD1. This CDR3 comprises 15 residues. Unmatched junction bases numbered 4, after V lost 0 bases and J lost 5 bases. Per the germline V gene, CDR1 is MNHEY and CDR2 is SVGAGI. DNA of the CDR3: TGTGCCAGCAGTTACTCTCGGACAGGAGATCAGCCCCAGCATTTT. This codes for CASSYSRTGDQPQHF.

The chain is built from TRBV20-1 and TRBJ1-4; a possible D gene is TRBD1 (5 bases). Germline V CDR1 and CDR2: DFQATT, SNEGSKA (reference sequence). Trimming cost V 3 bases and J 12 bases, with 20 bases left between them. The CDR3 runs 14 residues. The DNA of the CDR3 is TGCAGTGCTAGGGGTCCGGGGGGGGAGTTGGAACTGTTTTTT. This gives the protein CSARGPGGELELFF.

The chain is built from TRBV6-8 and TRBJ2-5; D unresolved. V lost 0 bases and J lost 5, with 7 bases in between. This CDR3 has 13 residues. Germline values: CDR1 MNHGY, CDR2 SAAAGT. The CDR3 DNA reads TGTGCCAGCAGTTACTCCACCGGGGAGACCCAGTACTTC. The encoded protein is CASSYSTGETQYF.

This clonotype was recorded a few times. The genes are TRBV4-1 and TRBJ1-5, with a tentative D call TRBD1 (5 bases). The V gene lost 6 bases and the J gene lost 2 bases, with 17 bases spanning the gap. The germline V gene has CDR1 MGHRA and CDR2 YSYEKL. CDR3 length equals 16 residues. This chain's CDR3 is CASRDYAGDRNQPQHF. CDR3 nucleotide sequence: TGCGCCAGCAGGGATTACGCGGGGGACCGCAATCAGCCCCAGCATTTT.

DNA of the CDR3: TGCGCCAGCAGCGGTAGAGGCGATGTTTGGGGATCCCAAGAGACCCAGTACTTC. Amino acids: CASSGRGDVWGSQETQYF. This chain joins TRBV5-1 and TRBJ2-5; D not resolved. Germline CDR1 and CDR2: SGHRS and YFSETQ. Deletions cut 4 bases from V and 1 base from J, with 23 bases between. CDR3 length equals 18 residues.

The CDR3 sequence is CASRRQNSNQPQHF. DNA of the CDR3: TGTGCCAGCCGCCGACAGAATAGCAATCAGCCCCAGCATTTT. The chain uses TRBV12-3 or TRBV12-4 and TRBJ1-5; maybe TRBD1 (5 bases). CDR3 length: 14 residues. V was shortened by 8 bases and J by 0 bases, with 11 bases between the two germline ends.

This clonotype was picked up many times. The chain has TRBV11-2 and TRBJ2-5; possibly TRBD1 for D (6 bases). The germline V gene has CDR1 SGHAT and CDR2 FQNNGV. V was pared by 5 bases and J by 4 bases, with 17 bases between. The CDR3 has 15 residues. The CDR3, as DNA: TGTGCCAGCAGCAATCCGGGACAACCCCCAGAGACCCAGTACTTC. Translation gives CASSNPGQPPETQYF.

V gene TRBV4-3 combines with J gene TRBJ2-1, with D possibly being TRBD2 (6 bases). Germline V gives CDR1 LGHNA, CDR2 YSLEER. The CDR3 is 13 residues long. V lost 4 bases to trimming and J lost 9 bases, with 13 bases between them. CDR3 DNA sequence: TGCGCCAGCAGCCCCCTTGGGACTGGTGAGCAGTTCTTC. Residues: CASSPLGTGEQFF.